This TCR beta chain came from a study of CD8 T cells in ankylosing spondylitis. Regarding the study as a whole: Earlier studies detected some motif variants in reactive arthritis synovial fluid and blood.

J gave up 0 bases and V 4 bases, and 12 bases lay outside the gene matches. This CDR3 is 17 amino acids long. The V gene's germline CDR1 is DFQATT and CDR2 SNEGSKA (reference sequence). TCRdb re-called the 5' RACE reads with MiXCR, one entry per CDR3 protein. Altogether hundreds of thousands of distinct CDR3 sequences are present, 20% being singletons, with the ten largest covering about 12%. This clonotype was found many times. Antigen: not known. This clonotype was sampled from a male donor with ankylosing spondylitis or in good health (not recorded which). This chain uses TRBV20-1 with TRBJ1-5; 7 nucleotides align to TRBD1. Input material: blood, either unsorted or a sorted T cell fraction (not recorded which). The CDR3 reads CSATPERGPYSNQPQHF. The DNA of the CDR3 is TGCAGTGCTACCCCCGAGAGGGGGCCTTATAGCAATCAGCCCCAGCATTTT.